This TCR beta chain was recorded in a study of cytomegalovirus exposure and HLA in healthy donors. CDR1 is SQVTM and CDR2 is ANQGSEA in the germline V gene. The CDR3 totals 12 residues. The V end lost 7 bases, the J end lost 10 bases, and 19 bases lay between the germline ends. A multiplex PCR was run with 60 Vbeta primers and 13 Jbeta primers. TCRdb keeps only in-frame clones here, not all; method: immunoSEQ multiplex PCR. The sample lists 130,000 or so clones, 75% to 90% occurring once. The receptor was isolated from a man aged 25 to 45 in good health and CMV-seronegative. The chain links TRBV29-1 to TRBJ1-1; TRBD1 might be the D (5 bases). Specimen: PBMCs. CDR3 residues: CSAWGGDGGAFF. In nucleotides, the CDR3 is TGCAGCGCTTGGGGGGGGGATGGGGGAGCTTTCTTT.